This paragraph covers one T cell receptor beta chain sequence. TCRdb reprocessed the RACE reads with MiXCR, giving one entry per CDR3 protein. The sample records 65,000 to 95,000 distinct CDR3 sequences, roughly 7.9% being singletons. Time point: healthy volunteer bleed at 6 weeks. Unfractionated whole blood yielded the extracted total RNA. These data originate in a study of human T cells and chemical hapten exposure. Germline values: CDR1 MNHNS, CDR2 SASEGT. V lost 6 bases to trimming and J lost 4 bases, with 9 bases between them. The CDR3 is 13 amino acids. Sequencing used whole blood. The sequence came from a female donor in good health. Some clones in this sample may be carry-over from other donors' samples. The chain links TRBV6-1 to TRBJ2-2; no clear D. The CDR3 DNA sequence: TGTGCCAGCAGGACCACGAGCACCGGGGAGCTGTTTTTT. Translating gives CASRTTSTGELFF.